These 8 T cell receptor beta chains originate from one sample sequenced in a study of vaccination and CD4 T cells after COVID-19. As for treatment: roughly 10-day PBMC culture with coronavirus spike peptide pools or control peptides (ViraFEST assay). Their specific antigens are unknown. Cultured CD4+ T-cell DNA underwent Oncomine TCR Beta short-read sequencing. MiXCR, applied by TCRdb to the PCR reads, yields one record per CDR3 protein. This table holds about 16,000 distinct CDR3 sequences, 57% found once. Sequenced material: CD4+ T cells from blood, cultured in vitro. The receptors derive from a human donor who had recovered from COVID-19.

The chain recombines TRBV2 with TRBJ1-1; D may be TRBD1 (5 bases). The CDR3 contains 13 residues. Germline loops: CDR1 SNHLY, CDR2 FYNNEI. Trimming removed 7 bases from V and 3 bases from J, with 12 bases in between. CDR3 DNA sequence: TGTGCCAGCACTCTGGGACTGGACACTGAAGCTTTCTTT. Translation gives CASTLGLDTEAFF.

CDR3 sequence: CASKMDTRLSGANVLTF. The CDR3 bases are TGTGCCAGCAAGATGGACACCCGACTCTCTGGGGCCAACGTCCTGACTTTC. The rearrangement links TRBV2 to TRBJ2-6; TRBD1 might be the D (5 bases). The V gene's germline CDR1 is SNHLY and CDR2 FYNNEI. CDR3 length: 17 residues. Trimming took 7 bases from V and 0 from J, leaving 16 bases between them.

V is TRBV20-1 and J is TRBJ2-7; D not certain. The germline gives CDR1 DFQATT, CDR2 SNEGSKA (reference sequence). This CDR3 comprises 13 residues. V shed 0 bases and J shed 7 bases, with 13 bases lying between them. CDR3 DNA sequence: TGCAGTGCTAGAGATCGAGAGCCCGGAGAGCAGTACTTC. Translating gives CSARDREPGEQYF.

The chain uses TRBV2 and TRBJ1-2; 7 bases agree with TRBD1. CDR3 size: 14 residues. Per the germline V gene, CDR1 is SNHLY and CDR2 is FYNNEI. Germline trimming cut 6 bases from V and 1 base from J; bases unmatched to any gene: 5. The CDR3 spells CASRTGQLNYGYTF. DNA of the CDR3: TGTGCCAGCAGGACAGGGCAACTTAACTATGGCTACACCTTC. The whole variable domain, filled in from reference TRBV2 and TRBJ1-2, reads EPEVTQTPSHQVTQMGQEVILRCVPISNHLYFYWYRQILGQKVEFLVSFYNNEISEKSEIFDDQFSVERPDGSNFTLKIRSTKLEDSAMYFCASRTGQLNYGYTFGSGTRLTVV.

The CDR3 here is CSARDGGLAGLLTSTDTQYF. The CDR3 bases are TGCAGTGCTAGAGATGGGGGACTAGCGGGTTTACTCACTAGCACAGATACGCAGTATTTT. The J gene is TRBJ2-3, the V gene TRBV20-1; the match to TRBD2 covers 12 bases. The CDR3 sequence is 20 residues long. V lost 0 bases and J lost 0; bases outside the gene matches: 13. Germline CDR1 and CDR2: DFQATT and SNEGSKA (reference sequence).

This chain joins TRBV11-2 and TRBJ2-5; possible D gene TRBD2, 6 bases. Germline V gene data show CDR1 as SGHAT and CDR2 as FQNNGV. Trimming took off 3 bases at V and 2 bases at J, with 7 bases between the two ends. This CDR3 contains 13 residues. CDR3 amino acids: CASSFGRQETQYF. As DNA, the CDR3 is TGTGCCAGCAGCTTTGGGAGGCAAGAGACCCAGTACTTC.

The chain couples TRBV7-3 to TRBJ2-5; 8 nucleotides match TRBD2. V gave up 3 bases and J gave up 8 bases; unmatched junction bases: 11. Germline CDR1 reads SGHTA; CDR2 reads FQGTGA. The CDR3 contains 15 residues. CDR3 DNA sequence: TGTGCCAGCAGCTTGAATAGCGGGACAAGAGACACCCAGTACTTC. It yields the protein CASSLNSGTRDTQYF.

Only one count was recorded for this clonotype. The chain uses TRBV12-1 and TRBJ2-2; the table calls TRBD1, which could not be checked here. TRBV12-1 is listed as a pseudogene. There are 17 residues in the CDR3. The CDR3 region is CANSFGEGQGNTGELFF. In nucleotides, the CDR3 is TGTGCCAACAGCTTTGGGGAAGGGCAGGGGAACACCGGGGAGCTGTTTTTT.